In this sample, the clone carrying this T cell receptor beta chain turned up a few times. The antigen remains undetermined. The record originates from a study of identical twins. Study-level findings and limits: Carriage of fewer insertions was seen in abundant cord blood beta clonotypes, whereas memory repertoires showed none. The degree of excess twin sharing was weaker in beta out-of-frame sequences. Twin sharing of out-of-frame TCR alpha was underestimated by models in monozygotic pairs. The authors noted that invariant MAIT and iNKT cells could partly confound zero-insertion analyses.

Each CDR3 protein is one row after TCRdb ran MiXCR on the 5' RACE reads. In the table there are a few hundred thousand distinct CDR3 sequences, 9.6% of which are singletons. CDR1 is MNHNY, CDR2 SVGAGI, per germline (reference sequence). CDR3 length equals 13 residues. The ends were cut back, 6 bases at V and 0 bases at J, with 8 bases in the middle. These data were also filed under a second study, of yellow fever vaccine responses in identical twins.

The receptor was isolated from a young woman in good health. Specimen: PBMCs. The chain employs TRBV6-6 and TRBJ1-1; no definite D call. DNA for the CDR3: TGTGCCAGCAGAATCAGGATGAACACTGAAGCTTTCTTT. This translates into CASRIRMNTEAFF.